A single sample gave rise to the 31 T cell receptor beta chains below, sequenced in a study of cytomegalovirus exposure and HLA in healthy donors. The PCR used 60 Vbeta and 13 Jbeta primers. Profiled with immunoSEQ multiplex PCR; TCRdb holds only in-frame clones, not every one. The data show approximately 150,000 clones, with more than 65% seen just once and 1% to 1.5% held by the top ten. Input material: PBMCs. The source is a man aged 45 to 65 in good health and CMV-seropositive.

The J gene is TRBJ2-3, the V gene TRBV4-1; 7 bases align to TRBD2. Germline CDR1 is MGHRA and CDR2 is YSYEKL. There are 11 residues in the CDR3. The junction had 3 bases not matched to a gene; V was cut back by 4 bases and J by 11 bases. The CDR3 spells CASSPGLGQYF. The CDR3 DNA reads TGCGCCAGCAGCCCCGGACTAGGGCAGTATTTT.

This clone was seen only a few times. This chain links TRBV4-2 with TRBJ2-7; TRBD1 matches at 11 bases. The CDR3 is made up of 17 amino acids. The V gene end was trimmed by 0 bases and the J gene end by 2 bases; junction bases not matched to a gene: 6. Germline CDR1 and CDR2: LGHNA and YNFKEQ. In nucleotides, the CDR3 is TGTGCCAGCAGCCAAGAGTGGGACAGGGGGTCGCCCTACGAGCAGTACTTC. Amino acid sequence: CASSQEWDRGSPYEQYF.

V gene TRBV5-1 combines with J gene TRBJ1-2, with 8 bases that match TRBD1. CDR1 is SGHRS, CDR2 YFSETQ, per germline. Trimming took 1 base from V and 1 from J; bases not matched to a gene: 6. The length of the CDR3 is 16 residues. CDR3 DNA: TGCGCCAGCAGCTTGAACCGACAGGGGAGTAACTATGGCTACACCTTC. Translated: CASSLNRQGSNYGYTF. The whole variable domain, remainder taken from reference TRBV5-1 and TRBJ1-2, is KAGVTQTPRYLIKTRGQQVTLSCSPISGHRSVSWYQQTPGQGLQFLFEYFSETQRNKGNFPGRFSGRQFSNSRSEMNVSTLELGDSALYLCASSLNRQGSNYGYTFGSGTRLTVV.

This chain connects TRBV28 to TRBJ1-5, with 7 bases identical to TRBD1. V gave up 5 bases and J gave up 2 bases; unmatched junction bases: 9. Per germline, CDR1 MDHEN and CDR2 SYDVKM. This CDR3 spans 16 amino acids. DNA of the CDR3: TGTGCCAGCAGTCGTCGACAGGGTATACGCAATCAGCCCCAGCATTTT. Translating gives CASSRRQGIRNQPQHF.

The V gene is TRBV9, the J gene TRBJ1-5; D might be TRBD1 (5 bases). Looked up from germline, CDR1 is SGDLS and CDR2 is YYNGEE. CDR3 length: 16 amino acids. Trimming shortened V by 0 bases and J by 2 bases, and 12 bases separated the two germline ends. The CDR3 region has the DNA TGTGCCAGCAGCGTAGGTCCAGGGAGGGGCAATCAGCCCCAGCATTTT. The encoded protein is CASSVGPGRGNQPQHF.

This clone was detected once. The rearrangement joins TRBV4-2 to TRBJ1-2; the match to TRBD1 covers 9 bases. The V gene end was trimmed by 5 bases and the J gene end by 3 bases; junction bases not matched to a gene: 10. CDR3 length: 16 residues. In germline, CDR1 is LGHNA, CDR2 YNFKEQ. DNA for the CDR3: TGTGCCAGCAGCATACGGACAGGGGACTCTTACTATGGCTACACCTTC. This translates into CASSIRTGDSYYGYTF.

The rearrangement uses TRBV11-1 and TRBJ2-1; 9 bases are a match to TRBD2. CDR1 is SGHAT, CDR2 FQDESV, per germline (reference sequence). The CDR3 length is 15 residues. The J segment lost 4 bases and the V segment lost 2 bases, leaving 3 bases of the junction unmatched. The CDR3 loop is CASSLLAGFYNEQFF. The CDR3 nucleotides read TGTGCCAGCAGCTTACTAGCGGGGTTTTACAATGAGCAGTTCTTC. Variable domain in full (rest from reference TRBV11-1 and TRBJ2-1): EAEVAQSPRYKITEKSQAVAFWCDPISGHATLYWYRQILGQGPELLVQFQDESVVDDSQLPKDRFSAERLKGVDSTLKIQPAELGDSAMYLCASSLLAGFYNEQFFGPGTRLTVL.

The chain combines TRBV11-2 with TRBJ2-2; no reliable D call. Germline CDR1 SGHAT, CDR2 FQNNGV. V lost 5 bases and J lost 0, with 10 bases in between. The CDR3 has 15 amino acids. The CDR3 DNA follows: TGTGCCAGCAGCCCGGTAGCTACGAACACCGGGGAGCTGTTTTTT. Translation: CASSPVATNTGELFF. Full variable domain (outside the CDR3, taken from reference TRBV11-2 and TRBJ2-2): EAGVAQSPRYKIIEKRQSVAFWCNPISGHATLYWYQQILGQGPKLLIQFQNNGVVDDSQLPKDRFSAERLKGVDSTLKIQPAKLEDSAVYLCASSPVATNTGELFFGEGSRLTVL.

This clone was detected only once. V is TRBV9 and J is TRBJ2-1; D not certain. The germline V gene encodes CDR1 SGDLS and CDR2 YYNGEE. The germline V and J ends were trimmed by 0 bases and 6 bases, with 7 bases remaining between them. The CDR3 totals 13 residues. The CDR3 reads CASSVGSVNEQFF. The CDR3 DNA reads as TGTGCCAGCAGCGTAGGGAGCGTCAATGAGCAGTTCTTC.

The chain employs TRBV29-1 and TRBJ1-3; D uncertain. Germline lookup yields CDR1 SQVTM and CDR2 ANQGSEA. CDR3 size: 13 residues. The V gene lost 2 bases and the J gene lost 1 base, with 6 bases spanning the gap. The CDR3 DNA follows: TGCAGCGTTGAAAGCAATTCTGGAAACACCATATATTTT. Translating gives CSVESNSGNTIYF.

This clone turned up a few times. The chain combines TRBV18 with TRBJ1-5, with TRBD1 as a possible D gene (5 bases). Trimming cost V 2 bases and J 7 bases, with 15 bases left between them. The CDR3 has 15 amino acids. Germline CDR1 KGHSH, CDR2 LQKENI. The CDR3 sequence: CASSPSPQDRQPQHF. CDR3 nucleotides: TGTGCCAGCTCACCATCTCCACAGGACCGACAGCCCCAGCATTTT.

CDR3 loop: CASSDGVAETQYF. As DNA, the CDR3 is TGTGCCAGCAGTGACGGGGTTGCGGAGACCCAGTACTTC. This rearrangement joins TRBV2 to TRBJ2-5, with D possibly being TRBD2 (5 bases). Germline V lookup: CDR1 SNHLY, CDR2 FYNNEI. Trimming removed 3 bases at V and 5 bases at J, with 10 bases between. The CDR3 consists of 13 residues.

This chain links TRBV4-1 with TRBJ2-3; 8 bases match TRBD2. In germline, CDR1 is MGHRA, CDR2 YSYEKL. V lost 0 bases to trimming and J lost 10 bases; unmatched junction nucleotides: 9. This CDR3 region has 15 residues. The chain's CDR3 is CASSQERIAGRAQYF. In DNA form, the CDR3 reads TGCGCCAGCAGCCAAGAGAGGATAGCGGGACGTGCGCAGTATTTT.

This clone was observed once. The J gene is TRBJ2-7, the V gene TRBV5-1; TRBD2 aligns across 11 bases. CDR1 and CDR2 from the germline V gene are SGHRS and YFSETQ. The CDR3 has 15 amino acids. V shed 4 bases, J shed 7 bases, and the junction held 10 bases outside the gene matches. CDR3 sequence: CASSLSVAGGGEQYF. The DNA of the CDR3 is TGCGCCAGCAGCCTCTCCGTAGCGGGGGGGGGAGAGCAGTACTTC. The full variable domain, completed using reference TRBV5-1 and TRBJ2-7, is KAGVTQTPRYLIKTRGQQVTLSCSPISGHRSVSWYQQTPGQGLQFLFEYFSETQRNKGNFPGRFSGRQFSNSRSEMNVSTLELGDSALYLCASSLSVAGGGEQYFGPGTRLTVT.

The chain has TRBV6-1 and TRBJ2-1, with a weak D call TRBD2 (7 bases). Trimming left V 4 bases short and J 5 bases short, with 15 bases between. Germline assignment: CDR1 MNHNS and CDR2 SASEGT. This CDR3 region has 15 residues. CDR3 loop: CASSGGGADDNEQFF. In nucleotides, the CDR3 is TGTGCCAGCAGTGGAGGGGGGGCCGACGACAATGAGCAGTTCTTC.

The chain has TRBV7-2 and TRBJ2-5; TRBD1 matches 9 bases. After removal of 5 bases from V and 6 bases from J, the junction contained 19 bases not matched to a gene. The CDR3 length is 18 residues. Germline V lookup: CDR1 SGHTA, CDR2 FQGNSA. The CDR3 DNA sequence: TGTGCCAGCAGCCCAAAAGGGAGAGGACAGGGGATTCGGAAGACCCAGTACTTC. Encoded protein: CASSPKGRGQGIRKTQYF.

The V and J genes are TRBV6-6 and TRBJ2-1; 10 bases are shared with TRBD2. J gave up 0 bases and V 5 bases, and 1 base lay outside the gene matches. Germline CDR1 and CDR2: MNHNY and SVGAGI (reference sequence). The CDR3 runs 15 residues. The CDR3 nucleotides are TGTGCCAGCAGTGCTAGCGGGAGCTCCTACAATGAGCAGTTCTTC. Protein sequence: CASSASGSSYNEQFF.

CDR3 loop: CASSELAGAGDTQYF. CDR3 DNA: TGTGCCAGCAGCGAACTAGCGGGAGCAGGAGATACGCAGTATTTT. The V call is TRBV7-2, the J call TRBJ2-3; 11 bases line up with TRBD2. V lost 5 bases to trimming and J lost 5 bases; unmatched junction nucleotides: 6. In germline, CDR1 is SGHTA, CDR2 FQGNSA. This CDR3 has 15 residues.

This rearrangement joins TRBV5-5 to TRBJ2-7; TRBD2 is a possible D gene (6 bases). Trimming removed 4 bases from V and 0 bases from J, with 20 bases in between. The CDR3 contains 17 residues. Germline CDR1 is SGHKS and CDR2 is YYEKEE (reference sequence). The CDR3 DNA is TGTGCCAGCAGCCGTAGGGCTAGGGGAGGAATCTCCTACGAGCAGTACTTC. Amino acid sequence: CASSRRARGGISYEQYF.

The V and J genes are TRBV7-2 and TRBJ1-2; 9 nucleotides line up with TRBD1. Germline V gene sequence: CDR1 SGHTA, CDR2 FQGNSA. J gave up 2 bases and V 1 base, and 2 bases lay outside the gene matches. The CDR3 sequence is 15 residues long. This CDR3 reads CASSLGGTGNYGYTF. CDR3 bases: TGTGCCAGCAGCTTAGGGGGGACAGGGAACTATGGCTACACCTTC. Drawing the rest from reference TRBV7-2 and TRBJ1-2, the complete variable domain is GAGVSQSPSNKVTEKGKDVELRCDPISGHTALYWYRQSLGQGLEFLIYFQGNSAPDKSGLPSDRFSAERTGGSVSTLTIQRTQQEDSAVYLCASSLGGTGNYGYTFGSGTRLTVV.

V is TRBV7-8 and J is TRBJ2-7; 7 nucleotides line up with TRBD1. The trim removed 4 bases at V and 3 bases at J, leaving 9 bases unmatched. Germline V gives CDR1 SGHVS, CDR2 FQNEAQ. The CDR3 totals 15 residues. The CDR3 region has the DNA TGTGCCAGCAGCTCAATTTCGACAGGGAGCTACGAGCAGTACTTC. Amino acid sequence: CASSSISTGSYEQYF.

This rearrangement joins TRBV27 to TRBJ2-4, with TRBD1 matching 8 bases. Germline V CDR1 and CDR2: MNHEY, SMNVEV (reference sequence). V lost 2 bases and J lost 9; bases outside the gene matches: 9. The length of the CDR3 is 15 residues. Written as DNA, the CDR3 is TGTGCCAGCAGTTTAGCCTCCGGACAGGGCAGCATTCAGTACTTC. This gives the protein CASSLASGQGSIQYF.

The chain recombines TRBV5-1 with TRBJ1-1, with TRBD1 identical over 8 bases. From germline, CDR1 is SGHRS and CDR2 YFSETQ. V was pared by 0 bases and J by 0 bases, with 7 bases of the junction left unmatched. There are 17 residues in the CDR3. CDR3 sequence reads: CASSLGQGAGMNTEAFF. CDR3 sequence (DNA): TGCGCCAGCAGCTTGGGGCAGGGGGCTGGGATGAACACTGAAGCTTTCTTT. Variable domain in full (rest from reference TRBV5-1 and TRBJ1-1): KAGVTQTPRYLIKTRGQQVTLSCSPISGHRSVSWYQQTPGQGLQFLFEYFSETQRNKGNFPGRFSGRQFSNSRSEMNVSTLELGDSALYLCASSLGQGAGMNTEAFFGQGTRLTVV.

The V call is TRBV7-3, the J call TRBJ1-1; a weak D match, TRBD1 (6 bases). This CDR3 region has 13 residues. The germline gives CDR1 SGHTA, CDR2 FQGTGA. The V gene lost 3 bases and the J gene lost 5 bases, with 10 bases spanning the gap. Here the CDR3 DNA reads TGTGCCAGCAGCTTTACAACAGGGACTGAAGCTTTCTTT. Protein product: CASSFTTGTEAFF.

V and J are TRBV6-1 and TRBJ2-7; D call uncertain. In germline, CDR1 is MNHNS, CDR2 SASEGT. The V end lost 1 base, the J end lost 12 bases, and 7 bases lay between the germline ends. This CDR3 contains 10 residues. This CDR3 reads CASSEVESYF. As DNA, the CDR3 is TGTGCCAGCAGTGAAGTAGAGTCGTACTTC.

The chain carries TRBV28 and TRBJ2-5; 8 nucleotides line up with TRBD2. Germline V gene sequence: CDR1 MDHEN, CDR2 SYDVKM. V trimming: 5 bases; J trimming: 5 bases; junction bases outside the gene matches: 4. This CDR3 contains 13 residues. Written as DNA, the CDR3 is TGTGCCAGCAGTCCAGCGGGAGTTGAGACCCAGTACTTC. It codes for CASSPAGVETQYF.

The chain uses TRBV5-8 and TRBJ2-3, with 7 bases identical to TRBD1. Germline CDR1 and CDR2: SGHTS and YDEGEE. J was trimmed by 3 bases and V by 4 bases; bases with no gene match: 5. This CDR3 spans 14 amino acids. CDR3 sequence: CASSLTGRTDTQYF. CDR3 bases: TGTGCCAGCAGCCTGACAGGGAGAACAGATACGCAGTATTTT.

The chain recombines TRBV10-1 with TRBJ1-6; D is unclear. Trimming removed 4 bases at V and 5 bases at J, with 12 bases between. Germline V CDR1 and CDR2: WNHNN, SYGVQD (reference sequence). The CDR3 is 15 residues long. The DNA for the CDR3 is TGCGCCAGCAGTGTCGGGAGTGGGAATAATTCACCCCTCCACTTT. Protein sequence: CASSVGSGNNSPLHF.

The V and J genes are TRBV5-6 and TRBJ1-2; D perhaps matches TRBD1 (5 bases). Per the germline V gene, CDR1 is SGHDT and CDR2 is YYEEEE. Trimming pared 1 base from V and 4 bases from J, leaving 8 bases between. The CDR3 is made up of 13 amino acids. The CDR3 DNA is TGTGCCAGCAGCTTGCGAAGGGGCTATGGCTACACCTTC. Translation: CASSLRRGYGYTF.

This clone was counted between two and nine times. Here the CDR3 DNA reads TGTGCCAGCAGTACGCCCGGGACAGGGTCCTACGAGCAGTACTTC. It yields the protein CASSTPGTGSYEQYF. The chain recombines TRBV27 with TRBJ2-7; 9 nucleotides match TRBD1. The V and J ends lost 5 bases and 1 base, in that order; junction bases with no gene match: 6. From germline, CDR1 is MNHEY and CDR2 SMNVEV (reference sequence). The CDR3 has 15 residues.

This clone has a single count. The V call is TRBV5-4, the J call TRBJ2-7, with 11 bases fitting TRBD2. The germline CDR1 and CDR2 sequences are SGHNT and YYREEE (reference sequence). The V gene end was trimmed by 4 bases and the J gene end by 2 bases; junction bases not matched to a gene: 5. This CDR3 contains 15 residues. CDR3 DNA: TGTGCCAGCAGCGGGATGACTAGCGGGACCTACGAGCAGTACTTC. Protein sequence: CASSGMTSGTYEQYF.